In its sample, the clone carrying this T cell receptor (beta chain) is large. Donors had localized lung adenocarcinoma, a non-small cell lung cancer. Deletions cut 6 bases from V and 1 base from J, with 15 bases between. This CDR3 contains 15 residues. TCRdb itself ran the PCR reads through MiXCR, one entry per CDR3 protein. Among approximately 8,800 distinct CDR3 sequences listed, nearly 55% were seen once. This specimen comes from a study of CD4 and CD8 cells across lung adenocarcinoma regions. The receptor's source is a female donor with lung adenocarcinoma. The CD4 and CD8 labels of this study may be unreliable. The chain recombines TRBV12-3 or TRBV12-4 with TRBJ2-5, with TRBD1 as a possible D gene (5 bases). The specimen was CD8+ T cells from the center of a lung tumor. CDR3 region: CASRTEQSTQETQYF. In DNA form, the CDR3 reads TGTGCCAGCAGGACAGAACAGAGTACCCAAGAGACCCAGTACTTC.